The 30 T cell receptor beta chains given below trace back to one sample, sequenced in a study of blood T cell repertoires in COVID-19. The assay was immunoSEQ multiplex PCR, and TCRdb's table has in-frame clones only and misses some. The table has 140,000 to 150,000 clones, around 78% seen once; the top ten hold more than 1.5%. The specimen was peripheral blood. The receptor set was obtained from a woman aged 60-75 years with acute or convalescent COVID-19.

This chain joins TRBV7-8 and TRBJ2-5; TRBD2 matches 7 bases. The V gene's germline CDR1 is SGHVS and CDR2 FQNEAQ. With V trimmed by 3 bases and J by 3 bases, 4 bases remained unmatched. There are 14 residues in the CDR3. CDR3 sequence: CASSFLAEKETQYF. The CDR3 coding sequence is TGTGCCAGCAGCTTCCTAGCGGAGAAAGAGACCCAGTACTTC.

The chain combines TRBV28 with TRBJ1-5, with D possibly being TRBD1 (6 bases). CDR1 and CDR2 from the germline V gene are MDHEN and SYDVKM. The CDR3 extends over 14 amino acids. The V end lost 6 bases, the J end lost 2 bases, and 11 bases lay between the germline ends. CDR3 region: CASSPGQRNQPQHF. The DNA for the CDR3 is TGTGCCAGCAGCCCTGGACAGCGCAATCAGCCCCAGCATTTT.

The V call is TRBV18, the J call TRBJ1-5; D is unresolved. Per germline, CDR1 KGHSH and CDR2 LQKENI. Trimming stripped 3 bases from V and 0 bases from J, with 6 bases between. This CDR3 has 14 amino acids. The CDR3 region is CASSPDISNQPQHF. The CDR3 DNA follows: TGTGCCAGCTCACCTGACATTAGCAATCAGCCCCAGCATTTT.

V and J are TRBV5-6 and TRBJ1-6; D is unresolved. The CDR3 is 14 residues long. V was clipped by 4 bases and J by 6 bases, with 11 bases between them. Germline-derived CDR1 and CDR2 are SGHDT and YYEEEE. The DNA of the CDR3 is TGTGCCAGCAGCCGGGGAAGTATTAATTCACCCCTCCACTTT. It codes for CASSRGSINSPLHF.

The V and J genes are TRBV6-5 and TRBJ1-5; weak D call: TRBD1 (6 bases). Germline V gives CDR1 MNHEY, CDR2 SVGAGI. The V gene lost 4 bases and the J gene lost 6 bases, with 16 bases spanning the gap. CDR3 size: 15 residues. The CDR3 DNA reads TGTGCCAGCAGTTCCTTACAGGGTTATACTCAGCCCCAGCATTTT. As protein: CASSSLQGYTQPQHF.

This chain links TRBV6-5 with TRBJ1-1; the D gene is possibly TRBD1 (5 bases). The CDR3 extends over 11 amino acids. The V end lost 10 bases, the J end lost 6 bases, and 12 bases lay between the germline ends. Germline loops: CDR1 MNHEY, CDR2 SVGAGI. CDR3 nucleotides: TGTGCCACTTCCCTGGGGCCTGAAGCTTTCTTT. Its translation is CATSLGPEAFF.

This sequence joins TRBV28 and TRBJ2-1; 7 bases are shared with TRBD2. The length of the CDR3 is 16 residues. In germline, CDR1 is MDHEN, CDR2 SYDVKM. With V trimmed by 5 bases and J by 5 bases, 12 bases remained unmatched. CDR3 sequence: CASSPPLLAANNEQFF. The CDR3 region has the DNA TGTGCCAGCAGTCCCCCCCTTCTAGCGGCTAACAATGAGCAGTTCTTC.

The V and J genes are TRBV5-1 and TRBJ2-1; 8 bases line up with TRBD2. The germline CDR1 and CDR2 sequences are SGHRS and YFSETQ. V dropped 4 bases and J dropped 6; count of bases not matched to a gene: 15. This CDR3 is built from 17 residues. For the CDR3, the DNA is TGCGCCAGCAGCCCGGGTAGCGGGAACCGTCTTATCAATGAGCAGTTCTTC. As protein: CASSPGSGNRLINEQFF.

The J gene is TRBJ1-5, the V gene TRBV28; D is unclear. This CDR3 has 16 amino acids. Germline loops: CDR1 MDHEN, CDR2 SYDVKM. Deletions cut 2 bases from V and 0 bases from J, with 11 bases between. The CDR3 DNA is TGTGCCAGCAGTTTAATACGACTGGATAGCAATCAGCCCCAGCATTTT. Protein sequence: CASSLIRLDSNQPQHF.

CDR3 bases: TGTGCCAGCAGCTTAACTGGACAGGGAAATTCACCCCTCCACTTT. Its protein product is CASSLTGQGNSPLHF. V is TRBV7-8 and J is TRBJ1-6; TRBD1 matches at 8 bases. Germline values: CDR1 SGHVS, CDR2 FQNEAQ. The J segment lost 7 bases and the V segment lost 2 bases, leaving 4 bases of the junction unmatched. This CDR3 contains 15 residues.

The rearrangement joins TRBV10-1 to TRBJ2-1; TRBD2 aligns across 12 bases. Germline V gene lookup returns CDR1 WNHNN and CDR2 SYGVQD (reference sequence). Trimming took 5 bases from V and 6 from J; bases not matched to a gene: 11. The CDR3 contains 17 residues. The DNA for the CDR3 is TGCGCCAGCAGTTCCCTACGGACTAGCGGGATGCGCAATGAGCAGTTCTTC. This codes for CASSSLRTSGMRNEQFF.

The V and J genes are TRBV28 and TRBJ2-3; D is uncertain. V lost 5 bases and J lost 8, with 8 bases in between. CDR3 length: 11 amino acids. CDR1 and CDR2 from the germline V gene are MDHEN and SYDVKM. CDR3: CASSPRGTQYF. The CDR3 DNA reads TGTGCCAGCAGTCCCCGCGGTACGCAGTATTTT.

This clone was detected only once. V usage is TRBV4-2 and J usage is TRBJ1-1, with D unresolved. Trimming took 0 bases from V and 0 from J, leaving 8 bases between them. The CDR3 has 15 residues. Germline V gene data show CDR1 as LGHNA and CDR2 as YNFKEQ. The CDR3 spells CASSQEERVNTEAFF. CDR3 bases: TGTGCCAGCAGCCAAGAAGAACGGGTGAACACTGAAGCTTTCTTT.

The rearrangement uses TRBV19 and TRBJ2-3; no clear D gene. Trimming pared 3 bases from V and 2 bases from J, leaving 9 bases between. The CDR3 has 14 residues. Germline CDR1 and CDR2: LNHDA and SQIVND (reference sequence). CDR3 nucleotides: TGTGCCAGTAGTATCGCTACCGACACAGATACGCAGTATTTT. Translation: CASSIATDTDTQYF.

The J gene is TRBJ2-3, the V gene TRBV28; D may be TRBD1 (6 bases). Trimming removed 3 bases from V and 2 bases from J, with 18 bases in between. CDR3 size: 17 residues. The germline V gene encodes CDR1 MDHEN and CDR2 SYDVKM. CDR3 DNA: TGTGCCAGCAGTTTCCCCTCAGGGACACCTTACACAGATACGCAGTATTTT. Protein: CASSFPSGTPYTDTQYF.

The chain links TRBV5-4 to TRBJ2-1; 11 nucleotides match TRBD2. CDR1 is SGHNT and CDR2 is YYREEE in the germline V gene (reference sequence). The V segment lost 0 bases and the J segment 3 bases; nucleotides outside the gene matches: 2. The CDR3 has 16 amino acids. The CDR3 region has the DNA TGTGCCAGCAGCTTGGGGGGGACTAGCGGCTACAATGAGCAGTTCTTC. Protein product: CASSLGGTSGYNEQFF. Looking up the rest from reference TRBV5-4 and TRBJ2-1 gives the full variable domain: ETGVTQSPTHLIKTRGQQVTLRCSSQSGHNTVSWYQQALGQGPQFIFQYYREEENGRGNFPPRFSGLQFPNYSSELNVNALELDDSALYLCASSLGGTSGYNEQFFGPGTRLTVL.

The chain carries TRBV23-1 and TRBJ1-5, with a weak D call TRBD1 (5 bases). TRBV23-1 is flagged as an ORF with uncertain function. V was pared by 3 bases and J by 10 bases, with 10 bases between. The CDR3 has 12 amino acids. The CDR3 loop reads CASSHRGVPQHF. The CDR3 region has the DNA TGCGCCAGCAGTCATAGGGGCGTCCCCCAGCATTTT.

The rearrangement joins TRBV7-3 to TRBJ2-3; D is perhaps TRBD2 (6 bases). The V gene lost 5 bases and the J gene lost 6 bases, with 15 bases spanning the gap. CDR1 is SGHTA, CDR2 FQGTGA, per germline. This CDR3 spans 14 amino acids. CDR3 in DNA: TGTGCCAGCAGCGTTAGCGGTTCTGGGGATACGCAGTATTTT. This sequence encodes CASSVSGSGDTQYF.

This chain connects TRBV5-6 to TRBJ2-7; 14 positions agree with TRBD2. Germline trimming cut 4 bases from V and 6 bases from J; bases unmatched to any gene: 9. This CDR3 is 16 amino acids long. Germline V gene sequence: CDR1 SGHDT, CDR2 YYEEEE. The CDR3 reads CASSELGLAGAGEQYF. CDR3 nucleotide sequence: TGTGCCAGCAGCGAACTGGGACTAGCGGGAGCCGGCGAGCAGTACTTC.

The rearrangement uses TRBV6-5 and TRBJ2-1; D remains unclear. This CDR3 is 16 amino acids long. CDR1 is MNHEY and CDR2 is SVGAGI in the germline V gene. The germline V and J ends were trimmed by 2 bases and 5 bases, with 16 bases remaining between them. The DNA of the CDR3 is TGTGCCAGCAGTTACGGTATTAGTCGCTTTAACAATGAGCAGTTCTTC. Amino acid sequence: CASSYGISRFNNEQFF.

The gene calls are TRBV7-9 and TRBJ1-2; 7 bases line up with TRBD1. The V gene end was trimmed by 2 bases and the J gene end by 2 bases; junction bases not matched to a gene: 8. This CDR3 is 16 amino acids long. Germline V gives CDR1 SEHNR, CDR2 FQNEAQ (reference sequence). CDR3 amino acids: CASSLSRTGPNYGYTF. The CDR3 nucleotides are TGTGCCAGCAGCTTATCCCGGACAGGTCCCAACTATGGCTACACCTTC.

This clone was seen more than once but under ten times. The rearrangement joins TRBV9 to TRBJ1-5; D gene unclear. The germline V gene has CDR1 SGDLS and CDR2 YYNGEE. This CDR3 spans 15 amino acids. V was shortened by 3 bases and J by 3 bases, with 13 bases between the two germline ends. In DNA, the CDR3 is TGTGCCAGCAGCGCCCGGGGAGCCGACAATCAGCCCCAGCATTTT. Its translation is CASSARGADNQPQHF.

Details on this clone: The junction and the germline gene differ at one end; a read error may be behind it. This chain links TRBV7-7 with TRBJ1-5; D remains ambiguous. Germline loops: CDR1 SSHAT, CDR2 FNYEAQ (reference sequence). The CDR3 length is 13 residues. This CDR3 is CASSLTTDQPQHF. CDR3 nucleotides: TGTGCTAGCAGCTTGACAACGGATCAGCCCCAGCATTTT.

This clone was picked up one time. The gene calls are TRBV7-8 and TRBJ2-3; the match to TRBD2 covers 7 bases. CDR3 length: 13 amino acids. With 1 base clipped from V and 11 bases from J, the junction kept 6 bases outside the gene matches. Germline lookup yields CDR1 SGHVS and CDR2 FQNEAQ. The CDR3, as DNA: TGTGCCAGCAGCTTAGGGGAAGCGGGACGGCAGTATTTT. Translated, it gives CASSLGEAGRQYF.

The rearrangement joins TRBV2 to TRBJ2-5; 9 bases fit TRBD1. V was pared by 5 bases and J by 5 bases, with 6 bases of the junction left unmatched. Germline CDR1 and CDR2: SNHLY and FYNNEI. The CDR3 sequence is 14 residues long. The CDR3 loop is CASSSDRGRETQYF. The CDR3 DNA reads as TGTGCCAGCAGTTCGGACAGGGGAAGGGAGACCCAGTACTTC.

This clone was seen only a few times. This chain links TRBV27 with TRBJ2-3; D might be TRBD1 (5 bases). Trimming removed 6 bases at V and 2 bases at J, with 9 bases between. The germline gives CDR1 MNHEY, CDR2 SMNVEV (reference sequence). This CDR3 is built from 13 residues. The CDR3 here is CASSVGVTDTQYF. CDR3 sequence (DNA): TGTGCCAGCAGCGTAGGGGTCACAGATACGCAGTATTTT.

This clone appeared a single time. The CDR3 nucleotides read TGTGCCAGCAGTTTGTGGGGGGGACGGAACCAAGAGACCCAGTACTTC. Protein sequence: CASSLWGGRNQETQYF. The rearrangement uses TRBV6-5 and TRBJ2-5; 7 nucleotides align to TRBD2. The CDR3 is made up of 16 amino acids. The V gene end was trimmed by 4 bases and the J gene end by 0 bases; junction bases not matched to a gene: 8. The germline gives CDR1 MNHEY, CDR2 SVGAGI.

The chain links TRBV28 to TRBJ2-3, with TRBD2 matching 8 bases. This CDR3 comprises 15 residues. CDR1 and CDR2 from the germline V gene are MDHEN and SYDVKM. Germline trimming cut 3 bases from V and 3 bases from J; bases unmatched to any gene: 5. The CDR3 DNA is TGTGCCAGCAGTTTCGGGAGGGCCTTTACAGATACGCAGTATTTT. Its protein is CASSFGRAFTDTQYF.

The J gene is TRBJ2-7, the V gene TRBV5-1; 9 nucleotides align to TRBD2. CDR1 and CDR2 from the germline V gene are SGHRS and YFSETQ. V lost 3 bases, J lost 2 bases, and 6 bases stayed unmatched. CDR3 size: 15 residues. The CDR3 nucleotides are TGCGCCAGCAGCTCCGGACTAGCGAACCCCTACGAGCAGTACTTC. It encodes CASSSGLANPYEQYF.

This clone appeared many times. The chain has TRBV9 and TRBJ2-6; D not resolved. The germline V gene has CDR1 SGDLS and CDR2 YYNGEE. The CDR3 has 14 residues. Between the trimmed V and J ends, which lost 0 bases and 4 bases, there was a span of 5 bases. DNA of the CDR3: TGTGCCAGCAGCGTAGACGGGGGGGCCAACGTCCTGACTTTC. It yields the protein CASSVDGGANVLTF.